The next 10 T cell receptor beta chains were all read from a single sample in a study of T-cell reconstitution after alpha-beta-depleted transplantation in children. A TCRbeta library incorporating unique molecular identifiers was prepared. Using its own MiXCR run on the PCR reads, TCRdb lists one record per CDR3 protein. The table lists around 600,000 distinct CDR3 sequences, about 10% of them singletons, with 3.5% to 5% in the top ten. The specimen was PBMCs from the stem cell graft donor, collected from the stem cell graft. These receptors all come from a human donor who donated a stem cell graft to a child with acute myeloid leukemia.

This clonotype was observed a few times. The V call is TRBV27, the J call TRBJ2-3, with 7 positions matching TRBD2. The trim removed 8 bases at V and 4 bases at J, leaving 6 bases unmatched. The CDR3 has 13 amino acids. The germline V gene encodes CDR1 MNHEY and CDR2 SMNVEV (reference sequence). The CDR3 sequence is CASPNTSADTQYF. The CDR3 DNA reads as TGTGCCAGCCCTAATACTAGCGCAGATACGCAGTATTTT.

This clonotype was observed many times. The rearrangement uses TRBV9 and TRBJ2-1, with unresolved D. The CDR3 sequence is 12 residues long. Trimming cost V 0 bases and J 8 bases, with 6 bases left between them. Germline V gives CDR1 SGDLS, CDR2 YYNGEE. CDR3 in DNA: TGTGCCAGCAGCGTAGCAGTGGATGAGCAGTTCTTC. As protein: CASSVAVDEQFF.

This clonotype showed up just a few times. CDR3 in amino acids: CASSFPAGTSPNEQFF. CDR3 DNA sequence: TGTGCCAGCAGCTTTCCCGCCGGGACTAGCCCTAATGAGCAGTTCTTC. The chain uses TRBV7-2 and TRBJ2-1; 9 nucleotides agree with TRBD2. This CDR3 contains 16 residues. Losses at the gene ends were 3 bases for V and 7 bases for J; bases not matched to a gene: 10. CDR1 and CDR2 from the germline V gene are SGHTA and FQGNSA.

In this sample, this clonotype turned up a few times. This rearrangement joins TRBV18 to TRBJ2-7, with D hard to call. This CDR3 comprises 14 residues. CDR1 and CDR2 (germline): KGHSH, LQKENI. CDR3 DNA: TGTGGGAGCTCCTCGACCCACAACGCCTACGAGCAGTACTTC. This codes for CGSSSTHNAYEQYF.

The chain couples TRBV20-1 to TRBJ2-7; D not resolved. V lost 1 base and J 3 bases, leaving 10 bases between the germline ends. Germline loops: CDR1 DFQATT, CDR2 SNEGSKA (reference sequence). The CDR3 covers 13 residues. The CDR3 nucleotides read TGCAGTGCTAGAGTGTTGGATAGCTACGAGCAGTACTTC. This sequence encodes CSARVLDSYEQYF.

This clonotype was observed a handful of times. Sequence at one end of the junction differs from germline and may be a read error. V usage is TRBV7-9 and J usage is TRBJ2-6; D remains ambiguous. This CDR3 contains 15 residues. CDR1 is SEHNR and CDR2 is FQNEAQ in the germline V gene (reference sequence). Here the CDR3 reads CASTLGPGGANVLTF. The CDR3 DNA follows: TGTGCCAGCACCTTAGGACCAGGTGGGGCCAACGTCCTGACTTTC.

The chain uses TRBV5-8 and TRBJ1-2; D is undetermined. V lost 4 bases, J lost 3 bases, and 10 bases lay in between. Germline V gene lookup returns CDR1 SGHTS and CDR2 YDEGEE. The CDR3 spans 13 residues. The CDR3 region has the DNA TGTGCCAGCAGCCTGGTGGGATACTATGGCTACACCTTC. Translating it yields CASSLVGYYGYTF.

This clonotype was seen repeatedly, ten times or more. This chain connects TRBV6-1 to TRBJ2-5, with 15 bases identical to TRBD2. Germline V gene data show CDR1 as MNHNS and CDR2 as SASEGT. The J segment lost 4 bases and the V segment lost 5 bases, leaving 5 bases of the junction unmatched. This CDR3 has 16 amino acids. The CDR3 DNA is TGTGCCAGCAGTCCCCGGGGACTAGCGGGAGGAGAGACCCAGTACTTC. Translation gives CASSPRGLAGGETQYF.

The rearrangement links TRBV18 to TRBJ2-7; TRBD2 aligns across 7 bases. The V gene end was trimmed by 3 bases and the J gene end by 4 bases; junction bases not matched to a gene: 6. This CDR3 contains 14 residues. The germline CDR1 and CDR2 sequences are KGHSH and LQKENI. CDR3 amino acids: CASSPTSQSYEQYF. CDR3 DNA sequence: TGTGCCAGCTCACCGACTAGCCAGAGTTACGAGCAGTACTTC.

This clonotype has at least ten counts. This sequence joins TRBV4-3 and TRBJ1-3; D is undetermined. V gave up 0 bases and J gave up 2 bases, with 8 bases separating them. CDR1 LGHNA and CDR2 YSLEER come from the germline V gene. CDR3 size: 15 residues. The CDR3 coding sequence is TGCGCCAGCAGCCAAGATTTGGCAGCTGGAAACACCATATATTTT. Protein: CASSQDLAAGNTIYF.